This note documents a single T cell receptor (beta chain) sequence. The sample belongs to a study of blood T cell repertoires in COVID-19. As for the study in general: Samples came from the United States, Italy and Spain, spanning acute and convalescent COVID-19.

Germline V CDR1 and CDR2: MDHEN, SYDVKM. CDR3 size: 17 residues. V shed 3 bases, J shed 6 bases, and the junction held 5 bases outside the gene matches. The repertoire was sequenced with immunoSEQ multiplex PCR; TCRdb's copy has only in-frame clones and lacks some. The sample shows roughly 370,000 clones, approximately 90% of them seen only once. J is TRBJ2-1 and V is TRBV28; 16 nucleotides line up with TRBD2. Sequences were obtained from PBMCs or T cells enriched from blood (not recorded which). This clonotype originated in a woman aged 50 to 60 who had recovered from COVID-19. CDR3 amino acids: CASSLGLAGGFSNEQFF. The CDR3, as DNA: TGTGCCAGCAGTTTGGGACTAGCGGGGGGGTTTAGCAATGAGCAGTTCTTC.